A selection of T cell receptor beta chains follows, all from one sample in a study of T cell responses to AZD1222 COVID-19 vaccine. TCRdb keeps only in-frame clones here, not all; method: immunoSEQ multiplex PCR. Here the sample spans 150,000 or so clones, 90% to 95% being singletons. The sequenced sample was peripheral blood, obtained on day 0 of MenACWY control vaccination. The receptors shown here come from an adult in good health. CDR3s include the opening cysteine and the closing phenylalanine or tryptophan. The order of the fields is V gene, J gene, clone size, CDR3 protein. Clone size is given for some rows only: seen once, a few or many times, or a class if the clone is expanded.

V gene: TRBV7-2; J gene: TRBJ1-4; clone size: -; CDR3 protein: CASSLDLTDSFYEKLFF
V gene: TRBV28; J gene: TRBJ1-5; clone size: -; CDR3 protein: CASSPRTWSLGQPQHF
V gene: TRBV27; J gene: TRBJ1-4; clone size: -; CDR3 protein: CASSLTGRVLGTNEKLFF
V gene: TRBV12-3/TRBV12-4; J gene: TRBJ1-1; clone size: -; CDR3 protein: CASSFKGTTGEF
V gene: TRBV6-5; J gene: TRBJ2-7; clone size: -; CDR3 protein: CASWRRPYEQYF
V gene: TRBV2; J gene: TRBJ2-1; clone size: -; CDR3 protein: CASSEARGRNEQFF
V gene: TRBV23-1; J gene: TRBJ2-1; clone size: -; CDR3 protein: CASSQVVVIAGSNEQFF
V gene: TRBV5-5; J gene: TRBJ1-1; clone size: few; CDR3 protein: CASSFEGKNTEAFF
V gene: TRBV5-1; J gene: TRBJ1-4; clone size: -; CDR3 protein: CASRSGLSEATNEKLFF
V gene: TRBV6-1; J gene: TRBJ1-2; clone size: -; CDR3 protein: CASSEGTGGYGYTF
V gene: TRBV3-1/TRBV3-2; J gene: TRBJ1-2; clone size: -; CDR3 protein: CASSQEGGQGGYTF
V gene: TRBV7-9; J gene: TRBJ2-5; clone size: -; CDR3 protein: CASSDYTGQETQYF
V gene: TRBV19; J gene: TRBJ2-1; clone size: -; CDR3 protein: CASSTRGSGRFNEQFF
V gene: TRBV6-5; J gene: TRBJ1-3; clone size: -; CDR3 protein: CATDRVPGDTIYF
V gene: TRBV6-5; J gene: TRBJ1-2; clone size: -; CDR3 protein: CASSSGTASGGYTF
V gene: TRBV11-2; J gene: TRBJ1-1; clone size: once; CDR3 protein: CASSPGGTEAFF
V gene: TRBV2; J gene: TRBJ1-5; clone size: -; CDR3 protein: CASSEDRGDWQPQHF
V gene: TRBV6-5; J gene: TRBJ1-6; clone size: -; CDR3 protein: CASSWTGKSSPLHF
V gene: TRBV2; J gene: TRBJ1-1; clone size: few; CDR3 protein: CASSDRGGRRLTEAFF
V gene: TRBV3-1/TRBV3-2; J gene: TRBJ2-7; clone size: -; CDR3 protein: CASSQGPGFPYEQYF
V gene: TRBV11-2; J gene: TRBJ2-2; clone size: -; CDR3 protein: CASSFRGAGELFF
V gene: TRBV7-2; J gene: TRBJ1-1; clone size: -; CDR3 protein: CAIRRGNTEAFF
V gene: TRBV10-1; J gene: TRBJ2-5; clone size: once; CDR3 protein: CASSYSLAEETQYF
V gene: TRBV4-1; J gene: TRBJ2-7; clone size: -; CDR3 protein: CASSQESTYEQYF